The clone carrying this T cell receptor beta chain was recorded once. Its specificity is unknown. V gave up 1 base and J gave up 2 bases; unmatched junction bases: 5. Germline CDR1 is SGHAT and CDR2 is FQNNGV. The CDR3 runs 16 residues. The data originate from a study of graft-versus-host responses after intestinal transplantation. Study-level results: Some GvH clones appeared in ileal mucosa or blood before recipient bone marrow.

Assay used: immunoSEQ multiplex PCR; TCRdb lists only in-frame clones, some missing. The sample holds about 70,000 clones, about 90% seen once. The sequenced sample was unstimulated CD8+ T cells sorted from spleen or lymph node cells, obtained before intestinal transplant. This rearrangement joins TRBV11-2 to TRBJ1-3; TRBD1 agrees at 7 bases. This clonotype originated in a human donor who received an intestinal transplant. CDR3: CASSLVGGSPGNTIYF. The DNA for the CDR3 is TGTGCCAGCAGCTTAGTAGGGGGCTCCCCTGGAAACACCATATATTTT.